Sequencing of this T cell receptor beta chain was carried out in a study of response to subunit inactivated influenza vaccine. General study results and limits: With each seasonal influenza vaccination, the authors suggested, few new T cells are recruited.

This clonotype came up many times. The antigen remains unidentified. Via MiXCR, TCRdb re-called the RT-PCR reads, giving one row per CDR3 protein. This sample has 650,000 to 800,000 distinct CDR3 sequences, with around 14% found just once. The germline gives CDR1 SGHRS, CDR2 YFSETQ. The CDR3 spans 15 residues. Trimming stripped 4 bases from V and 4 bases from J, with 15 bases between. Sequencing used PBMCs from blood, obtained less than 15 days before vaccination. This clonotype was obtained from a middle-aged man who received an inactivated influenza vaccine. This chain joins TRBV5-1 and TRBJ1-3; D unclear. DNA for the CDR3: TGCGCCAGCAGCGTGGGCGAGACGATCGGAAACACCATATATTTT. Translating it yields CASSVGETIGNTIYF.